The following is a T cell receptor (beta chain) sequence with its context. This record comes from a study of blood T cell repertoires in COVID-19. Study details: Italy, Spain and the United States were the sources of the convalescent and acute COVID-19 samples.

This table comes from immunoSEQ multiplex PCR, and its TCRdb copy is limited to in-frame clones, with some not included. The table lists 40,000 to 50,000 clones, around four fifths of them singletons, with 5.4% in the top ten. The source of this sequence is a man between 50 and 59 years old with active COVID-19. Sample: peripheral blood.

In DNA, the CDR3 is TGCAGCGTTGGTAAACTCCACCCCGGGGAGCAGTACTTC. Amino acid sequence: CSVGKLHPGEQYF. V is TRBV29-1 and J is TRBJ2-7; D is unresolved. Germline-derived CDR1 and CDR2 are SQVTM and ANQGSEA. This CDR3 spans 13 amino acids. Trimming cost V 4 bases and J 7 bases, with 17 bases left between them.